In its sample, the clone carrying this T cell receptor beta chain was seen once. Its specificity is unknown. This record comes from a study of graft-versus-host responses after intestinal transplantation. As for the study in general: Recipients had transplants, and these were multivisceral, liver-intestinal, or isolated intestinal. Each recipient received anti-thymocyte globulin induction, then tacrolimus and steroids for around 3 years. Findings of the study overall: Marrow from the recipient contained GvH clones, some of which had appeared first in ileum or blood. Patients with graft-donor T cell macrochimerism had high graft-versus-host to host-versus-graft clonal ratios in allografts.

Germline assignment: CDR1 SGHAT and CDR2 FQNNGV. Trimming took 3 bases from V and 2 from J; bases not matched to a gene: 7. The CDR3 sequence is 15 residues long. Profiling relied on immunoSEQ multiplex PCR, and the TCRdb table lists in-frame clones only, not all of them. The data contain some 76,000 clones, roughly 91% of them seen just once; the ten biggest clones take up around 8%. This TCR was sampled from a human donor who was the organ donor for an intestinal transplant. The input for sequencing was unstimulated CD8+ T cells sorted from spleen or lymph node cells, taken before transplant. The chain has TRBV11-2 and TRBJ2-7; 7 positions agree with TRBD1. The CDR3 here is CASSFFQGETYEQYF. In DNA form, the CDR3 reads TGTGCCAGCAGCTTTTTTCAGGGGGAAACCTACGAGCAGTACTTC.